The entry below describes one T cell receptor (beta chain). The antigen is unknown. The CDR3 has 13 residues. V was trimmed by 6 bases and J by 0 bases, leaving 9 bases between them. The record originates from a study of CD8 T cells in ankylosing spondylitis. Regarding the study as a whole: Among TCR beta sequences, a motif of under 10 highly homologous variants appeared characteristic of ankylosing spondylitis blood.

MiXCR was run by TCRdb on the 5' RACE reads, yielding one entry per CDR3 protein. The table lists approximately 350,000 distinct CDR3 sequences, 20% to 25% of them singletons. The V gene is TRBV12-3 or TRBV12-4, the J gene TRBJ2-7; D may be TRBD1 (6 bases). The sample comprised blood, either unsorted or a sorted T cell fraction (not recorded which). The receptor was derived from a male donor with ankylosing spondylitis or in good health (not recorded which). Here the CDR3 DNA reads TGTGCCAGCAGCTGGGGGCACTCCTACGAGCAGTACTTC. It yields the protein CASSWGHSYEQYF.